A selection of T cell receptor beta chains follows, all from one sample in a study of monozygotic twins with inflammatory bowel disease. TCRdb re-analyzed the 5' RACE reads; it lists each CDR3 protein once, without DNA. The sample holds hundreds of thousands of distinct CDR3 sequences. The sample comprised blood. The receptors come from a human donor with ulcerative colitis or Crohn's disease, or a healthy co-twin of an affected twin (not recorded which). The CDR3 runs from the conserved cysteine through the conserved F or W. Each record gives: V gene, J gene, CDR3 protein.

TRBV5-4	TRBJ2-3	CASSLTVLEDTQYF
TRBV7-2	TRBJ1-1	CASNIQGADTEAFF
TRBV18	TRBJ1-6	CASSPTPWGANSPLHF
TRBV6-2/TRBV6-3	TRBJ2-1	CASSYYPSSSYNEQFF
TRBV7-2	TRBJ1-2	CASSPGQPRTRGYTF
TRBV29-1	TRBJ2-1	CSVDGSVYNEQFF
TRBV28	TRBJ2-5	CASSSTGTSGSQETQYF
TRBV5-1	TRBJ2-2	CASSSQVRGTGELFF
TRBV6-5	TRBJ1-2	CASSPDRAHGYTF
TRBV28	TRBJ2-5	CASSHPPTSGGADGETQYF
TRBV5-4	TRBJ1-6	CASSYQRSPLHF
TRBV12-3/TRBV12-4	TRBJ1-2	CASSLLGRVDYGYTF
TRBV5-4	TRBJ2-6	CASSLVSGVGNVLTF
TRBV5-1	TRBJ2-4	CASSLEDIQYF
TRBV7-2	TRBJ2-3	CASTGETSVSDTQYF
TRBV29-1	TRBJ1-2	CSVDGAGYGYTF
TRBV4-3	TRBJ2-4	CASSQDASTLGSKNIQYF
TRBV6-2/TRBV6-3	TRBJ2-1	CASSYSERNEQFF